Given below is one T cell receptor beta chain in context. This entry is derived from a study of cytomegalovirus exposure and HLA in healthy donors. Vbeta (60) and Jbeta (13) primers were used in the PCR. Profiled with immunoSEQ multiplex PCR; TCRdb holds only in-frame clones, not every one. The sample holds roughly 200,000 clones; about 80% are singletons and the top ten take more than 0.45%. The receptor comes from a middle-aged woman in good health and CMV-seronegative. Source material: PBMCs.

CDR3 amino acids: CASSLEGVSYEQYF. The DNA for the CDR3 is TGCGCCAGCAGCTTGGAGGGAGTCAGTTACGAGCAGTACTTC. The chain combines TRBV5-1 with TRBJ2-7; maybe TRBD2 (5 bases). Trimming took off 0 bases at V and 4 bases at J, with 11 bases between the two ends. Germline V CDR1 and CDR2: SGHRS, YFSETQ. This CDR3 is built from 14 residues.